This TCR beta chain stems from a study of human T cells and chemical hapten exposure. Study at large: Small discrepancies in pooled library volume mainly accounted for the varying TCR yields per sample.

Specified time point: healthy volunteer bleed at 6 weeks. Unseparated into fractions, whole blood served as the source from which total RNA was extracted. Many counts were recorded for this clonotype. No antigen is known for it. Study-level points and caveats: The number of TCRs over 1 in 1000 frequency stayed unchanged after DPC.

The library put unique molecular identifiers onto individual cDNA molecules. TCRdb ran MiXCR on the RACE reads and lists one entry per CDR3 protein. The table includes roughly 75,000 distinct CDR3 sequences, around 9.3% detected once. This clonotype was obtained from a female donor in good health. Some clones in this sample may be carry-over from other donors' samples. What was sequenced was whole blood.

DNA for the CDR3: TGTGCCATCAGTGAGTCTAGCGGGGGATACAATGAGCAGTTCTTC. It yields the protein CAISESSGGYNEQFF. The rearrangement links TRBV10-3 to TRBJ2-1, with TRBD2 identical over 9 bases. CDR3 size: 15 residues. V lost 0 bases and J lost 4; bases outside the gene matches: 1. Germline loops: CDR1 ENHRY, CDR2 SYGVKD.